This is a list of T cell receptor beta chains from one sample in a study of cytomegalovirus exposure and HLA in healthy donors. The assay was immunoSEQ multiplex PCR, and TCRdb's table has in-frame clones only and misses some. This sample carries 110,000 to 150,000 clones, 75% to 80% of them seen once, and the ten largest clones take roughly 2.4%. The sample consisted of PBMCs. The receptors were sampled from a woman aged 18-29 years in good health and CMV-seropositive. CDR3s include the opening cysteine and the closing phenylalanine or tryptophan. D genes are given only for firm matches. Clone size is stated in some rows and not others, as once, few, many or a class when expanded.

abundance: few; j_gene: TRBJ2-1; d_gene: TRBD1; v_gene: TRBV4-1; CDR3nt: TGCGCCAGCAGCCAAGATTTGACAGGGGTTTACAATGAGCAGTTCTTC; CDR3aa: CASSQDLTGVYNEQFF
abundance: -; j_gene: TRBJ1-1; d_gene: -; v_gene: TRBV6-5; CDR3nt: TGTGCCAGGACCGGAGGACAGAGGAACACTGAAGCTTTCTTT; CDR3aa: CARTGGQRNTEAFF
abundance: few; j_gene: TRBJ1-1; d_gene: -; v_gene: TRBV6-5; CDR3nt: TGTGCCAGCAGTTACTCGGGCAGGGGTGGCACTGAAGCTTTCTTT; CDR3aa: CASSYSGRGGTEAFF
abundance: -; j_gene: TRBJ1-3; d_gene: -; v_gene: TRBV11-2; CDR3nt: TGTGCCAGCAGCTTAGTACTTGGGGGGTCAGGGAGCTCCGGAAACACCATATATTTT; CDR3aa: CASSLVLGGSGSSGNTIYF
abundance: -; j_gene: TRBJ1-1; d_gene: -; v_gene: TRBV19; CDR3nt: TGTGCCAGTAGTATCGGTCTCGTGGGGGGGTCCACTGAAGCTTTCTTT; CDR3aa: CASSIGLVGGSTEAFF
abundance: once; j_gene: TRBJ1-2; d_gene: -; v_gene: TRBV12-5; CDR3nt: TGTGCTAGTGGTTTGGGCGGTAACGGGGGCTACACCTTC; CDR3aa: CASGLGGNGGYTF
abundance: -; j_gene: TRBJ2-7; d_gene: TRBD2; v_gene: TRBV28; CDR3nt: TGTGCCATTCGGGGGGTCCCCAGCTACGAGCAGTACTTC; CDR3aa: CAIRGVPSYEQYF
abundance: -; j_gene: TRBJ1-1; d_gene: TRBD1; v_gene: TRBV6-5; CDR3nt: TGTGCCAGCAGTTACGGGAGGACAGGGGGCACAGCTTTCTTT; CDR3aa: CASSYGRTGGTAFF
abundance: few; j_gene: TRBJ2-7; d_gene: -; v_gene: TRBV9; CDR3nt: -; CDR3aa: CASSVSLERDYEQYF
abundance: -; j_gene: TRBJ2-2; d_gene: -; v_gene: TRBV18; CDR3nt: TGTGCCAGCTCACTACGTTCCCAAGGCGGGCCTACAACCGGGGAGCTGTTTTTT; CDR3aa: CASSLRSQGGPTTGELFF
abundance: -; j_gene: TRBJ1-2; d_gene: TRBD1; v_gene: TRBV4-1; CDR3nt: TGCGCCAGCAGCCACCCCGTGGGGGACAGGGGGCAAGATAACTATGGCTACACCTTC; CDR3aa: CASSHPVGDRGQDNYGYTF
abundance: -; j_gene: TRBJ1-2; d_gene: TRBD1; v_gene: TRBV5-1; CDR3nt: TGCGCCAGCAGCTTCACAGGGGGCGGAAACTATGGCTACACCTTC; CDR3aa: CASSFTGGGNYGYTF
abundance: once; j_gene: TRBJ1-5; d_gene: TRBD1; v_gene: TRBV6-6; CDR3nt: TGTGCCAGCAGTTACAAGGCAGGGGGTGGGCCCCAGCATTTT; CDR3aa: CASSYKAGGGPQHF
abundance: -; j_gene: TRBJ2-7; d_gene: TRBD2; v_gene: TRBV9; CDR3nt: TGTGCCAGCAGCTACCGCGGGACTAGCGGCTACGAGCAGTACTTC; CDR3aa: CASSYRGTSGYEQYF
abundance: once; j_gene: TRBJ2-1; d_gene: -; v_gene: TRBV25-1; CDR3nt: TGTGCCAGCAGTGAAACGGGCAGGGGTTACGATGAGCAGTTCTTC; CDR3aa: CASSETGRGYDEQFF
abundance: -; j_gene: TRBJ1-1; d_gene: -; v_gene: TRBV19; CDR3nt: TGTGCCAGTAGTCCGCCACAATTGATGAACACTGAAGCTTTCTTT; CDR3aa: CASSPPQLMNTEAFF
abundance: -; j_gene: TRBJ2-2; d_gene: TRBD1; v_gene: TRBV19; CDR3nt: TGTGCCAGTAGTAGACAGGGGGCCGACGGGGAGCTGTTTTTT; CDR3aa: CASSRQGADGELFF
abundance: -; j_gene: TRBJ1-5; d_gene: -; v_gene: TRBV6-1; CDR3nt: TGTGCCAGCACCCTGGGGGGAGCTCAGCCCCAGCATTTT; CDR3aa: CASTLGGAQPQHF
abundance: -; j_gene: TRBJ1-1; d_gene: TRBD1; v_gene: TRBV2; CDR3nt: TGTGCCAGCAGAGAACAGGGGCAAGCTTTCTTT; CDR3aa: CASREQGQAFF
abundance: -; j_gene: TRBJ1-1; d_gene: -; v_gene: TRBV7-9; CDR3nt: TGTGCCAGCAGGCCGAAACAGGCCCAAAACACTGAAGCTTTCTTT; CDR3aa: CASRPKQAQNTEAFF
abundance: -; j_gene: TRBJ1-3; d_gene: -; v_gene: TRBV4-1; CDR3nt: TGCGCCAGCAGCCAAGAGCCAGGGCTTGTAGGAAACACCATATATTTT; CDR3aa: CASSQEPGLVGNTIYF
abundance: -; j_gene: TRBJ2-7; d_gene: -; v_gene: TRBV28; CDR3nt: TGTGCCAGCAGTTCCCCCGGACGACAGATCTACGAGCAGTACTTC; CDR3aa: CASSSPGRQIYEQYF
abundance: -; j_gene: TRBJ2-3; d_gene: -; v_gene: TRBV10-1; CDR3nt: TGCGCCAGCAGATTAGCGGATAGCACAGATACGCAGTATTTT; CDR3aa: CASRLADSTDTQYF
abundance: -; j_gene: TRBJ2-7; d_gene: TRBD1; v_gene: TRBV5-1; CDR3nt: TGCGCCAGCAGCTTGGATGTTTGGACAGGGGTCCCGAGCTCCTACGAGCAGTACTTC; CDR3aa: CASSLDVWTGVPSSYEQYF
abundance: once; j_gene: TRBJ2-6; d_gene: -; v_gene: TRBV9; CDR3nt: TGTGCCAGCAGCGTATCAGCCGGGAACTCTGGGGCCAACGTCCTGACTTTC; CDR3aa: CASSVSAGNSGANVLTF
abundance: -; j_gene: TRBJ2-2; d_gene: TRBD2; v_gene: TRBV19; CDR3nt: TGTGCCAGTAGTAGTGGCGGGGGGTTTACCGGGGAGCTGTTTTTT; CDR3aa: CASSSGGGFTGELFF
abundance: -; j_gene: TRBJ1-2; d_gene: -; v_gene: TRBV2; CDR3nt: TGTGCCAGCAGTCCCGGATGGGGAGATGGCTACACCTTC; CDR3aa: CASSPGWGDGYTF
abundance: -; j_gene: TRBJ1-6; d_gene: -; v_gene: TRBV30; CDR3nt: TGTGCCTGGAGTGTACAGGGCAGGGAGTCACCCCTCCACTTT; CDR3aa: CAWSVQGRESPLHF
abundance: -; j_gene: TRBJ2-5; d_gene: -; v_gene: TRBV10-1; CDR3nt: TGCGCCAGCAGTGAGAATTTCGACAGCCAAGAGACCCAGTACTTC; CDR3aa: CASSENFDSQETQYF
abundance: -; j_gene: TRBJ1-3; d_gene: -; v_gene: TRBV5-3; CDR3nt: TGTGCCAGAAGCTTGATGAGTGGAAACACCATATATTTT; CDR3aa: CARSLMSGNTIYF
abundance: -; j_gene: TRBJ2-3; d_gene: TRBD2; v_gene: TRBV11-2; CDR3nt: TGTGCCAGCAGCTTAGAACTAGCGGGTGGAGATACGCAGTATTTT; CDR3aa: CASSLELAGGDTQYF
abundance: -; j_gene: TRBJ2-7; d_gene: TRBD1; v_gene: TRBV10-3; CDR3nt: TGTGCCATCAGGACGGGGACAGTTTTAGCCTACGAGCAGTACTTC; CDR3aa: CAIRTGTVLAYEQYF
abundance: -; j_gene: TRBJ2-1; d_gene: -; v_gene: TRBV18; CDR3nt: TGTGCCAGCTCACACAGGGACAATGAGCAGTTCTTC; CDR3aa: CASSHRDNEQFF
abundance: -; j_gene: TRBJ1-2; d_gene: -; v_gene: TRBV5-1; CDR3nt: TGCGCCAGCAGCCCGGAGGGTTTGGGCTGGGGCTACACCTTC; CDR3aa: CASSPEGLGWGYTF
abundance: few; j_gene: TRBJ2-5; d_gene: -; v_gene: TRBV9; CDR3nt: TGTGCCAGCAGCGTAGGGCACCCACAAGAGACCCAGTACTTC; CDR3aa: CASSVGHPQETQYF
abundance: -; j_gene: TRBJ2-1; d_gene: TRBD1; v_gene: TRBV6-5; CDR3nt: TGTGCCAGCAGTTACTCACAGGGGAGTGAGCAGTTCTTC; CDR3aa: CASSYSQGSEQFF
abundance: -; j_gene: TRBJ2-4; d_gene: TRBD2; v_gene: TRBV2; CDR3nt: TGTGCCAGCAGTGAGAGTCCTAGCGGGGGAAACATTCAGTACTTC; CDR3aa: CASSESPSGGNIQYF
abundance: -; j_gene: TRBJ2-3; d_gene: -; v_gene: TRBV20-1; CDR3nt: TGCAGTGCTGTAGTCACAGATACGCAGTATTTT; CDR3aa: CSAVVTDTQYF
abundance: -; j_gene: TRBJ1-6; d_gene: -; v_gene: TRBV6-5; CDR3nt: TGTGCCTGTGGGGCAGGGTCTAATTCACCCCTCCACTTT; CDR3aa: CACGAGSNSPLHF
abundance: once; j_gene: TRBJ2-1; d_gene: -; v_gene: TRBV5-1; CDR3nt: TGCGCCAGCAGCTTGGGGGGCTGGGGGGATGAGCAGTTCTTC; CDR3aa: CASSLGGWGDEQFF
abundance: -; j_gene: TRBJ2-3; d_gene: TRBD1; v_gene: TRBV28; CDR3nt: TGTGCCAGCAGTTCCAACAGGGGGCGGGATACGCAGTATTTT; CDR3aa: CASSSNRGRDTQYF
abundance: -; j_gene: TRBJ1-4; d_gene: -; v_gene: TRBV27; CDR3nt: TGTGCCAGCAGTTTATATGGGGTTGGGGGCGTGGGAACCGCCCATTATGAAAAACTGTTTTTT; CDR3aa: CASSLYGVGGVGTAHYEKLFF
abundance: -; j_gene: TRBJ2-7; d_gene: TRBD1; v_gene: TRBV19; CDR3nt: TGTGCCAGTAGTTCCAACGACAGGGCGTCCTACGAGCAGTACTTC; CDR3aa: CASSSNDRASYEQYF
abundance: -; j_gene: TRBJ1-2; d_gene: -; v_gene: TRBV4-1; CDR3nt: TGCGCCAGCAGCCAAGCCGGGGTCGATGGCTACACCTTC; CDR3aa: CASSQAGVDGYTF
abundance: -; j_gene: TRBJ1-2; d_gene: -; v_gene: TRBV30; CDR3nt: TGTGCCTGGAGTAGTAACACCCTCTATGGCTACACCTTC; CDR3aa: CAWSSNTLYGYTF
abundance: -; j_gene: TRBJ1-2; d_gene: -; v_gene: TRBV19; CDR3nt: TGTGCCAGTAGTATAGGCAGGGAAAACTATGGCTACACCTTC; CDR3aa: CASSIGRENYGYTF
abundance: once; j_gene: TRBJ1-3; d_gene: -; v_gene: TRBV4-3; CDR3nt: TGCGCCAGCAGCCAAGATATACGGCTAGCGACCATATATTTT; CDR3aa: CASSQDIRLATIYF
abundance: -; j_gene: TRBJ2-3; d_gene: TRBD2; v_gene: TRBV6-4; CDR3nt: TGTGCCAGCAGCTACCTAGCGGGGAGCACAGATACGCAGTATTTT; CDR3aa: CASSYLAGSTDTQYF
abundance: -; j_gene: TRBJ1-3; d_gene: TRBD1; v_gene: TRBV6-5; CDR3nt: TGTGCCAGCAGTTACTCGGTTCAGGGGGCGGGAAACACCATATATTTT; CDR3aa: CASSYSVQGAGNTIYF
abundance: few; j_gene: TRBJ2-7; d_gene: -; v_gene: TRBV4-2; CDR3nt: TGTGCCAGCAGCCCGCCGTATCAGGGTGCCCCCTACGAGCAGTACTTC; CDR3aa: CASSPPYQGAPYEQYF
abundance: -; j_gene: TRBJ2-7; d_gene: -; v_gene: TRBV7-8; CDR3nt: TGTGCCAGCAGCTTAGGCCGGGAGCAGTACTTC; CDR3aa: CASSLGREQYF
abundance: few; j_gene: TRBJ1-3; d_gene: -; v_gene: TRBV4-2; CDR3nt: TGTGCCAGCAGCCAAGATATGGGGAGTGGAAACACCATATATTTT; CDR3aa: CASSQDMGSGNTIYF
abundance: -; j_gene: TRBJ2-7; d_gene: TRBD1; v_gene: TRBV18; CDR3nt: TGTGCCAGCTCACCACTTCGACTGACAGGGTCCTACGAGCAGTACTTC; CDR3aa: CASSPLRLTGSYEQYF
abundance: -; j_gene: TRBJ1-1; d_gene: TRBD1; v_gene: TRBV9; CDR3nt: TGTGCCAGCAGCGGACCCAGGGGGCGCGAAGCTTTCTTT; CDR3aa: CASSGPRGREAFF
abundance: few; j_gene: TRBJ2-5; d_gene: -; v_gene: TRBV20-1; CDR3nt: TGCAGTGCTAATCGAGGGGAGACCCAGTACTTC; CDR3aa: CSANRGETQYF
abundance: -; j_gene: TRBJ2-3; d_gene: -; v_gene: TRBV7-2; CDR3nt: TGTGCCAGCAGCTCCCAGCGGCTGGGGTACACAGATACGCAGTATTTT; CDR3aa: CASSSQRLGYTDTQYF